This TCR beta chain emerged from a study of cytomegalovirus exposure and HLA in healthy donors. As regards this clone: The antigen is not known.

Using immunoSEQ multiplex PCR, the repertoire was profiled, and TCRdb retains in-frame clones only, with some absent. Of about 200,000 clones listed, approximately 87% are singletons. This CDR3 has 13 amino acids. CDR1 and CDR2 (germline): LNHDA, SQIVND (reference sequence). Trimming cost V 7 bases and J 7 bases; bases outside gene matches: 5. Study-level points and caveats: A few chains linked to CMV were shown in vitro to be specific for CMV antigens. According to the study, around 180 TCR beta chains were cytomegalovirus-associated. Rare TCR sequences dominated, though some public TCRs recurred in many donors.

The sequencing sample was made of PBMCs. The TCR sequence derives from a woman younger than 30 in good health and CMV-seronegative. V and J are TRBV19 and TRBJ2-4; 9 bases match TRBD1. CDR3 amino acids: CASTRQGGNIQYF. CDR3 DNA sequence: TGTGCCAGTACCCGACAGGGGGGGAACATTCAGTACTTC. The full variable domain, in which reference TRBV19 and TRBJ2-4 provide the parts outside the CDR3, is DGGITQSPKYLFRKEGQNVTLSCEQNLNHDAMYWYRQDPGQGLRLIYYSQIVNDFQKGDIAEGYSVSREKKESFPLTVTSAQKNPTAFYLCASTRQGGNIQYFGAGTRLSVL.